This entry features one T cell receptor delta chain sequence. Its target is unknown. The sample originates from a study of Vδ1+ human thymocytes. Study-wide findings and caveats: Donors shared many TRG clonotypes but few TRD clonotypes. Thymic TRG and TRD repertoires appeared highly polyclonal. Thymic delta-chain repertoires held 20% to 25% Vdelta2 sequences and few Vdelta3, despite high sort purity.

The length of the CDR3 is 15 residues. The ends were cut back, 0 bases at V and 3 bases at J, with 11 bases in the middle. CDR1 and CDR2 from the germline V gene are TSWWSYY and QGS. The sorted cells were CD3+ Vdelta1+ Vdelta2- thymocytes from alphabeta-depleted thymus. Vdelta1+ thymocyte sorts reached between roughly 96% and 99.6% purity. Sequences come from RNA converted to cDNA by reverse transcription. CDR3 amplicons came from multiplex PCR with pooled V-gene forward and constant-region reverse primers. TCRdb fed the multiplex PCR reads into CATT to redo clone calling. Of about 75,000 delta-chain clones in the sample, roughly a third are singletons; the top ten hold approximately 0.25%.

Sequencing was done on a sample of Vdelta1+ gamma-delta thymocytes from the thymus. As to subset: FACS-sorted CD3+ TCRalphabeta- TCRVdelta1+ TCRVdelta2- thymocytes. This TCR derives from a boy under three years old who had congenital heart surgery. The chain uses TRDV1 and TRDJ1; a weak D match, TRDD2 (6 bases). CDR3 sequence: CALGELPSAADKLIF. Written as DNA, the CDR3 is TGTGCTCTTGGGGAACTGCCTTCCGCCGCCGATAAACTCATCTTT.